Below are 30 T cell receptor beta chains sequenced from a single sample in a study of blood T cell repertoires in COVID-19 (dated by TCRdb to between 2020 and 2021). The library came from the immunoSEQ multiplex PCR assay. TCRdb re-hosts the immuneACCESS table, in-frame sequences only. Its copies lack some clones; in the studies checked, an unresolved V gene accounts for under half of them, and the cause for the rest is not known. Within this sample are 140,000 to 150,000 clones, with about 85% of them counted one time only. Roughly 2.5% of the sample is held by the ten biggest clonotypes. Sequenced input: peripheral blood. The receptors were sampled from a human donor with acute or convalescent COVID-19. The donor label of this sample is uncertain.

This clone was observed a few times. This chain joins TRBV28 and TRBJ2-5; D might be TRBD1 (6 bases). There are 15 residues in the CDR3. Looked up from germline, CDR1 is MDHEN and CDR2 is SYDVKM. V gave up 5 bases and J gave up 2 bases, with 15 bases separating them. CDR3 sequence (DNA): TGTGCCAGCAGTCGATCACAGGGCCCACAAGAGACCCAGTACTTC. This encodes CASSRSQGPQETQYF.

As regards this clone: Mismatch with germline at one junction end may stem from a read error. This chain links TRBV7-7 with TRBJ1-1; D gene unclear. The CDR3 runs to 14 residues. The germline CDR1 and CDR2 sequences are SSHAT and FNYEAQ (reference sequence). DNA of the CDR3: TGTGCTAGCACCTCCGGGAGTGAGAACACTGAAGCTTTCTTT. It yields the protein CASTSGSENTEAFF.

This rearrangement joins TRBV4-3 to TRBJ2-7; 7 nucleotides match TRBD2. The V and J ends lost 0 bases and 5 bases, in that order; junction bases with no gene match: 7. The CDR3 sequence is 15 residues long. The V gene's germline CDR1 is LGHNA and CDR2 YSLEER. DNA of the CDR3: TGCGCCAGCAGCCAAGATTGGGCGGGGGAGCACGAGCAGTACTTC. Amino acid sequence: CASSQDWAGEHEQYF.

V gene TRBV2 combines with J gene TRBJ2-5; TRBD1 matches at 7 bases. After removal of 2 bases from V and 3 bases from J, the junction contained 3 bases not matched to a gene. Germline V lookup: CDR1 SNHLY, CDR2 FYNNEI. The length of the CDR3 is 14 residues. This CDR3 is CASSELTGEETQYF. The CDR3 DNA sequence: TGTGCCAGCAGTGAACTTACAGGGGAAGAGACCCAGTACTTC.

The chain carries TRBV7-2 and TRBJ2-5, with 7 bases fitting TRBD2. V was clipped by 4 bases and J by 4 bases; unmatched bases: 9. This CDR3 comprises 15 residues. Germline V gene lookup returns CDR1 SGHTA and CDR2 FQGNSA. CDR3 nucleotide sequence: TGTGCCAGCAGCTCCGGGAGCGGGGAGGGAGAGACCCAGTACTTC. Its translation is CASSSGSGEGETQYF.

The J gene is TRBJ1-4, the V gene TRBV4-2; the D is unclear. Per the germline V gene, CDR1 is LGHNA and CDR2 is YNFKEQ. Trimming removed 0 bases from V and 7 bases from J, with 15 bases in between. CDR3 size: 16 residues. Written as DNA, the CDR3 is TGTGCCAGCAGCCAAGATCCGGAGGGAGGAAGTGAAAAACTGTTTTTT. Translation gives CASSQDPEGGSEKLFF.

This clone was counted only a few times. V is TRBV24-1 and J is TRBJ2-3, with 9 positions matching TRBD2. Looked up from germline, CDR1 is KGHDR and CDR2 is SFDVKD. The length of the CDR3 is 15 residues. Trimming removed 2 bases from V and 4 bases from J; junction bases left unmatched: 3. CDR3 sequence: CATSDSAGGPDTQYF. Here the CDR3 DNA reads TGTGCCACCAGTGATTCGGCGGGAGGGCCAGATACGCAGTATTTT.

The genes are TRBV11-2 and TRBJ2-1; 14 nucleotides agree with TRBD2. Germline trimming cut 3 bases from V and 7 bases from J; bases unmatched to any gene: 5. The CDR3 covers 16 residues. Germline V gene lookup returns CDR1 SGHAT and CDR2 FQNNGV. This CDR3 is CASSFRLAGGPNEQFF. In DNA form, the CDR3 reads TGTGCCAGCAGCTTCAGACTAGCGGGAGGGCCAAATGAGCAGTTCTTC.

This sequence joins TRBV5-1 and TRBJ1-2; D ambiguous. CDR1 and CDR2 (germline): SGHRS, YFSETQ. The CDR3 contains 14 residues. The V and J ends lost 3 bases and 1 base respectively, with 10 bases between them. The CDR3 coding sequence is TGCGCCAGCAGCTCGAGTAGTAGTAACTATGGCTACACCTTC. Its protein is CASSSSSSNYGYTF. The full variable domain, its missing parts supplied by reference TRBV5-1 and TRBJ1-2, is KAGVTQTPRYLIKTRGQQVTLSCSPISGHRSVSWYQQTPGQGLQFLFEYFSETQRNKGNFPGRFSGRQFSNSRSEMNVSTLELGDSALYLCASSSSSSNYGYTFGSGTRLTVV.

The chain joins TRBV2 to TRBJ1-5; D is undetermined. Germline loops: CDR1 SNHLY, CDR2 FYNNEI. Trimming pared 7 bases from V and 2 bases from J, leaving 9 bases between. CDR3 length: 13 amino acids. The CDR3 protein is CASMAVRNQPQHF. Here the CDR3 DNA reads TGTGCCAGCATGGCAGTCCGCAATCAGCCCCAGCATTTT.

The chain recombines TRBV5-1 with TRBJ1-4, with 9 nucleotides matching TRBD1. This CDR3 is 13 amino acids long. V lost 4 bases and J lost 12; bases outside the gene matches: 7. CDR1 and CDR2 from the germline V gene are SGHRS and YFSETQ. CDR3 coding DNA: TGCGCCAGCAGCCAGGGACAGGGCGGGGAACTGTTTTTT. Amino acids: CASSQGQGGELFF. The full variable domain, with the rest looked up from reference TRBV5-1 and TRBJ1-4, is KAGVTQTPRYLIKTRGQQVTLSCSPISGHRSVSWYQQTPGQGLQFLFEYFSETQRNKGNFPGRFSGRQFSNSRSEMNVSTLELGDSALYLCASSQGQGGELFFGSGTQLSVL.

V usage is TRBV12-5 and J usage is TRBJ1-1, with unresolved D. Germline V gene sequence: CDR1 LGHNT, CDR2 FRNRAP. The CDR3 is 13 amino acids. The germline V and J ends were trimmed by 2 bases and 8 bases, with 12 bases remaining between them. Written as DNA, the CDR3 is TGTGCTAGTGGTTTGAGTCCCGAGGTGGAAGCTTTCTTT. Translation: CASGLSPEVEAFF. Full variable domain (remainder filled in from reference TRBV12-5 and TRBJ1-1): DARVTQTPRHKVTEMGQEVTMRCQPILGHNTVFWYRQTMMQGLELLAYFRNRAPLDDSGMPKDRFSAEMPDATLATLKIQPSEPRDSAVYFCASGLSPEVEAFFGQGTRLTVV.

The chain couples TRBV28 to TRBJ2-7, with TRBD1 as a possible D gene (5 bases). The CDR3 runs to 16 residues. Germline loops: CDR1 MDHEN, CDR2 SYDVKM. The ends were cut back, 3 bases at V and 5 bases at J, with 20 bases in the middle. This CDR3 reads CASSFTAAGRWNEQYF. The CDR3, as DNA: TGTGCCAGCAGTTTTACGGCGGCAGGGCGGTGGAACGAGCAGTACTTC.

This chain connects TRBV3-1 (or the pseudogene TRBV3-2) to TRBJ1-5; 9 positions agree with TRBD1. The V gene's germline CDR1 is LGHDT and CDR2 YNNKEL (reference sequence). Trimming removed 1 base from V and 6 bases from J; junction bases left unmatched: 7. The CDR3 consists of 16 residues. CDR3 sequence (DNA): TGTGCCAGCAGCCAAGGATCGGGACAGGGCAGTCAGCCCCAGCATTTT. Amino acid sequence: CASSQGSGQGSQPQHF.

The genes are TRBV4-1 and TRBJ1-6; D remains ambiguous. Germline values: CDR1 MGHRA, CDR2 YSYEKL. Trimming removed 1 base at V and 0 bases at J, with 10 bases between. The CDR3 is 17 amino acids. In DNA form, the CDR3 reads TGCGCCAGCAGCCAAGGTGACCGGAGCTCCTATAATTCACCCCTCCACTTT. This codes for CASSQGDRSSYNSPLHF.

The chain carries TRBV1 and TRBJ2-1; the table's D call TRBD1 went unverified against the DNA. TRBV1 is tagged as a pseudogene. This CDR3 region has 16 residues. The CDR3: CTSSQDPTGKYNEQFF. CDR3 nucleotide sequence: TGCACCAGCAGCCAAGATCCCACAGGGAAATACAATGAGCAGTTCTTC.

The chain's CDR3 is CASSFGSPGLQETQYF. DNA for the CDR3: TGTGCCAGCAGCTTCGGTAGTCCGGGACTGCAAGAGACCCAGTACTTC. The V gene is TRBV7-9, the J gene TRBJ2-5, with a tentative D call TRBD2 (6 bases). Deletions cut 3 bases from V and 2 bases from J, with 16 bases between. Germline values: CDR1 SEHNR, CDR2 FQNEAQ (reference sequence). This CDR3 spans 16 amino acids.

V usage is TRBV24-1 and J usage is TRBJ2-3; 8 bases are shared with TRBD1. Germline CDR1 reads KGHDR; CDR2 reads SFDVKD. The CDR3 extends over 15 amino acids. With V trimmed by 4 bases and J by 2 bases, 4 bases remained unmatched. CDR3 sequence reads: CATSDRQGITDTQYF. CDR3 in DNA: TGTGCCACCAGTGACCGACAGGGGATCACAGATACGCAGTATTTT.

This clone was counted a single time. The chain employs TRBV30 and TRBJ2-1; D gene ambiguous. CDR3 length: 15 residues. V lost 2 bases and J lost 2, with 13 bases in between. Germline values: CDR1 GTSNPN, CDR2 SVGIG (reference sequence). The CDR3 nucleotides read TGTGCCTGGAGTATCCTCGGAGCCCCCTACAATGAGCAGTTCTTC. Translation: CAWSILGAPYNEQFF.

In this sample, this clone turned up a few times. This chain connects TRBV5-1 to TRBJ2-1, with 8 bases that match TRBD2. Germline V gene lookup returns CDR1 SGHRS and CDR2 YFSETQ. The ends lost 5 bases at V and 9 bases at J; junction bases unmatched: 10. This CDR3 has 14 residues. The CDR3 loop reads CASSSGRAGGEQFF. The CDR3 nucleotides read TGCGCCAGCAGTTCCGGGAGGGCCGGTGGTGAGCAGTTCTTC.

The J gene is TRBJ1-2, the V gene TRBV5-4, with 7 bases lining up with TRBD1. Germline lookup yields CDR1 SGHNT and CDR2 YYREEE (reference sequence). The V gene end was trimmed by 4 bases and the J gene end by 5 bases; junction bases not matched to a gene: 14. The length of the CDR3 is 16 residues. CDR3 DNA: TGTGCCAGCAGCGCAGTCACAGGGGACGGTCGGTATGGCTACACCTTC. Its protein product is CASSAVTGDGRYGYTF.

This clone has just a few counts. The CDR3 sequence is CASRGPNQPQHF. The CDR3 DNA reads as TGTGCCAGCAGGGGGCCCAATCAGCCCCAGCATTTT. This chain links TRBV28 with TRBJ1-5; TRBD1 is a possible D gene (5 bases). V lost 6 bases and J 3 bases, leaving 6 bases between the germline ends. The CDR3 has 12 amino acids. Looked up from germline, CDR1 is MDHEN and CDR2 is SYDVKM.

The chain has TRBV3-1 (or the pseudogene TRBV3-2) and TRBJ1-2, with 7 nucleotides matching TRBD1. The CDR3 loop spans 15 amino acids. Per the germline V gene, CDR1 is LGHDT and CDR2 is YNNKEL (reference sequence). J lost 0 bases, V lost 4 bases, and 5 bases had no gene match. The CDR3 nucleotides read TGTGCCAGCAGCCTCCTGACAGGGTCTAACTATGGCTACACCTTC. Translating it yields CASSLLTGSNYGYTF.

CDR3 sequence (DNA): TGTGCCAGCAGCCAAGACAACAATCAGCCCCAGCATTTT. Its protein product is CASSQDNNQPQHF. The chain carries TRBV6-5 and TRBJ1-5; D unclear. The CDR3 length is 13 residues. CDR1 MNHEY and CDR2 SVGAGI come from the germline V gene. V was trimmed by 6 bases and J by 3 bases, leaving 9 bases between them.

The V and J genes are TRBV9 and TRBJ2-1; 8 nucleotides match TRBD2. There are 16 residues in the CDR3. The J segment lost 2 bases and the V segment lost 4 bases, leaving 8 bases of the junction unmatched. Germline V gene sequence: CDR1 SGDLS, CDR2 YYNGEE. CDR3 nucleotide sequence: TGTGCCAGCAGCTTCTATAGCGGGACCCCCTACAATGAGCAGTTCTTC. Its translation: CASSFYSGTPYNEQFF.

This clone was seen once. The chain uses TRBV27 and TRBJ1-5; D might be TRBD1 (5 bases). Trimming removed 5 bases at V and 1 base at J, with 18 bases between. The CDR3 totals 17 residues. The germline gives CDR1 MNHEY, CDR2 SMNVEV (reference sequence). Here the CDR3 reads CASSPTSVTVSNQPQHF. The CDR3 region has the DNA TGTGCCAGCAGTCCTACCTCAGTGACAGTGAGCAATCAGCCCCAGCATTTT.

The genes are TRBV6-4 and TRBJ1-5; 8 bases map to TRBD1. The J segment lost 0 bases and the V segment lost 2 bases, leaving 12 bases of the junction unmatched. CDR3 length equals 19 residues. Germline V CDR1 and CDR2: MRHNA, SNTAGT. The chain's CDR3 is CASSDRTQQGDNSNQPQHF. The CDR3 nucleotides are TGTGCCAGCAGTGACCGCACCCAACAGGGGGATAATAGCAATCAGCCCCAGCATTTT.

In this sample, this clone turned up once. CDR3 region: CASSPPDRLAGEQFF. The CDR3 DNA follows: TGTGCCAGCAGCCCGCCTGATAGGCTAGCCGGTGAGCAGTTCTTC. The chain combines TRBV7-9 with TRBJ2-1; the D gene is possibly TRBD2 (5 bases). Trimming cost V 5 bases and J 9 bases, with 20 bases left between them. The germline V gene has CDR1 SEHNR and CDR2 FQNEAQ (reference sequence). The length of the CDR3 is 15 residues.

The chain has TRBV10-3 and TRBJ1-5; D ambiguous. Per germline, CDR1 ENHRY and CDR2 SYGVKD. The CDR3 is 15 amino acids. V gave up 3 bases and J gave up 7 bases, with 16 bases separating them. The DNA of the CDR3 is TGTGCCATCAGTGAATATCTTGCCGGGGAACAGCCCCAGCATTTT. Translated, it gives CAISEYLAGEQPQHF.

This chain uses TRBV14 with TRBJ2-3; TRBD1 matches 7 bases. The germline V gene encodes CDR1 SGHDN and CDR2 FVKESK. After removal of 4 bases from V and 0 bases from J, the junction contained 10 bases not matched to a gene. CDR3 length: 17 amino acids. Here the CDR3 reads CASSPRTGTASTDTQYF. CDR3 in DNA: TGTGCCAGCAGCCCACGAACCGGGACAGCTAGCACAGATACGCAGTATTTT.